The present T cell receptor beta chain was sequenced within a study of CD8 T cells in Susac syndrome (dated by TCRdb to the late 2010s). At the level of the whole study: Of the Susac syndrome patients who were sequenced, roughly 6 had clinically active disease and eight were in clinical remission. At blood withdrawal, Susac syndrome patients were therapy-naive, treated with corticosteroids (with IVIg additionally given to some), or treated with IVIg alone. Whether CD8+ T cell activation and differentiation in Susac syndrome was antigen driven was tested using repertoire sequencing. The study compared CD8+ T cell repertoire clonality among roughly eleven healthy donors, 14 Susac syndrome patients and fewer than 19 multiple sclerosis patients. On the study overall, not on this receptor specifically: CD8+ repertoires in Susac syndrome showed clonal expansion, which was highest in CD8+ TEMRA cells and was greater in clinically active patients than in remitting patients. The number of individuals in the TCR sequencing and HLA analysis was acknowledged as relatively small. Looking at Susac-specific public clones, the researchers identified fewer than 20 in the total CD8+ repertoire and roughly 5 in the CD8+ TEMRA repertoire.

Peripheral blood CD8+ and CD4+ T cells from healthy donors, Susac syndrome patients and multiple sclerosis patients were profiled by high-throughput TCR beta sequencing. Recently defined diagnostic criteria for definite or probable disease were met by the Susac syndrome patients. Bulk CD8+ and CD4+ T cells were purified by magnetic negative isolation, whereas CD8+ TEMRA cells were enriched by FACS. Blood was drawn into EDTA tubes, processed within 24 hours, and PBMCs were isolated by density gradient centrifugation. PBMCs intended for TCR sequencing were frozen in liquid nitrogen and were later thawed in a 37 degrees C water bath. A purity of at least 90% was achieved for sorted or isolated CD4+, CD8+ and CD8+ TEMRA cells. RNA was extracted using the RNeasy kit, and about 0.45 to 1 ug of the RNA was reverse transcribed with random hexamers. The immunoSEQ multiplex PCR assay, which covers 54 Vbeta and 13 Jbeta segments, was used to amplify TCR beta CDR3 regions. To correct PCR amplification bias, a synthetic template baseline was used for both primer optimization and computational correction. From the authors' description of their analysis: Only productive sequences were kept, with reads annotated to V, D and J genes according to IMGT and analyzed in immunoSEQ Analyzer. Clonality was calculated as one minus the Shannon entropy normalized by log2 of the number of productive unique sequences. For each patient and control, public and private clones were evaluated among the 100 most prevalent clones. Clones were defined as Susac-specific when absent from the healthy and MS cohorts, from approximately 1,100 published viral clones and from other ImmuneACCESS disease sequences. The public reads were reprocessed in TCRdb via fastp at Q25 and MiXCR, keeping in-frame beta chains. Entries that share a CDR3 protein sequence are merged under the most common genes and DNA. The authors' filters were not applied to this entry. The sample table shows around 100,000 distinct CDR3 sequences, and 95% are seen once. In total, the top ten clones hold 0.3% of the sample.

Notes on this clonotype: Its antigen has not been determined. No much larger clonotype is one base removed from it; base qualities were not supplied.

Material: CD8+ T cells from PBMCs. This sequence originates from a human donor with Susac syndrome.

The CDR3 loop reads CASSYPGSTEAFF. The DNA sequence is as follows: TGTGCCAGCAGTTACCCCGGGTCCACTGAAGCTTTCTTT. The V and J genes are TRBV6-5 and TRBJ1-1; no confident D gene assignment can be made. Trimming takes 2 bases from V and 4 bases from J, and the germline ends sit 8 bases apart. CDR1 is given as MNHEY and CDR2 as SVGAGI, both from the germline V gene. The CDR3 spans 13 residues, from the cysteine through the phenylalanine. Only CDR3 DNA remains: 39 bases, in frame from the first base.